The 9 T cell receptor beta chains in this list originate from one sample, sequenced in a study of T cell responses to AZD1222 COVID-19 vaccine. Sequenced by immunoSEQ multiplex PCR; TCRdb stores in-frame clones only, minus some. Of some 140,000 clones in the sample, approximately 80% are singletons; the top ten hold approximately 4%. Here the sequenced sample was peripheral blood, taken on day 0 of AZD1222 vaccination. These receptors were obtained from an adult in good health.

The chain has TRBV11-2 and TRBJ1-1; tentatively, D is TRBD1 (6 bases). The CDR3 contains 16 residues. Per germline, CDR1 SGHAT and CDR2 FQNNGV. V lost 3 bases to trimming and J lost 1 base, with 15 bases between them. CDR3 bases: TGTGCCAGCAGCTTCACACAGGGTGGAGGGAACACTGAAGCTTTCTTT. Translation: CASSFTQGGGNTEAFF.

The V gene is TRBV6-6, the J gene TRBJ1-5, with D possibly TRBD1 on 5 matching bases. The CDR3 runs 14 residues. CDR1 and CDR2 (germline): MNHNY, SVGAGI (reference sequence). V lost 6 bases and J lost 2, with 11 bases in between. The DNA of the CDR3 is TGTGCCAGCAGAATTTTGACAGGCAATCAGCCCCAGCATTTT. Translating gives CASRILTGNQPQHF.

Points on this clone: This CDR3 is also generated by other DNA sequences in the sample. The gene calls are TRBV28 and TRBJ1-1, with a weak D call TRBD1 (6 bases). The CDR3 is 14 amino acids. Germline CDR1 reads MDHEN; CDR2 reads SYDVKM. Deletions cut 4 bases from V and 0 bases from J, with 9 bases between. The CDR3 loop is CASSSGGLNTEAFF. CDR3 sequence (DNA): TGTGCCAGCAGTTCCGGGGGGCTGAACACTGAAGCTTTCTTT.

The chain combines TRBV28 with TRBJ1-3; tentatively, D is TRBD1 (5 bases). CDR1 MDHEN and CDR2 SYDVKM come from the germline V gene. Deletions cut 11 bases from V and 0 bases from J, with 11 bases between. This CDR3 has 13 residues. The CDR3 loop reads CALTARSGNTIYF. The CDR3 region has the DNA TGTGCCTTGACAGCTCGCTCTGGAAACACCATATATTTT.

This clone showed up just a few times. This chain uses TRBV5-6 with TRBJ1-2; D is unresolved. The V end was cut by 1 base, the J end by 0 bases, with 7 bases between. The V gene's germline CDR1 is SGHDT and CDR2 YYEEEE. The CDR3 has 14 residues. This chain's CDR3 is CASSLTVTNYGYTF. The CDR3 region has the DNA TGTGCCAGCAGCTTGACAGTTACTAACTATGGCTACACCTTC.

CDR3 amino acids: CASSFSNLVGSTDTQYF. CDR3 sequence (DNA): TGCGCCAGCAGCTTTAGTAATCTTGTAGGGAGCACAGATACGCAGTATTTT. The chain combines TRBV5-1 with TRBJ2-3; no reliable D call. CDR3 size: 17 residues. Trimming took off 2 bases at V and 0 bases at J, with 16 bases between the two ends. The germline V gene has CDR1 SGHRS and CDR2 YFSETQ.

The chain carries TRBV5-1 and TRBJ2-7, with D unresolved. Trimming removed 0 bases from V and 2 bases from J, with 12 bases in between. CDR3 length equals 15 residues. Germline V lookup: CDR1 SGHRS, CDR2 YFSETQ. The CDR3 nucleotides read TGCGCCAGCAGCTTGGGACGGCAATTCCCCTACGAGCAGTACTTC. It translates to CASSLGRQFPYEQYF.

The chain uses TRBV29-1 and TRBJ2-6, with 7 bases fitting TRBD1. Germline values: CDR1 SQVTM, CDR2 ANQGSEA. This CDR3 is 16 amino acids long. V dropped 5 bases and J dropped 1; count of bases not matched to a gene: 8. The CDR3 coding sequence is TGCAGCGTTACAAGACAGGGAAGGTCTGGGGCCAACGTCCTGACTTTC. It yields the protein CSVTRQGRSGANVLTF.

This chain connects TRBV28 to TRBJ2-7; D unclear. Trimming removed 6 bases at V and 2 bases at J, with 14 bases between. The CDR3 contains 14 residues. Looked up from germline, CDR1 is MDHEN and CDR2 is SYDVKM. CDR3 region: CASRLPGSPYEQYF. The CDR3 DNA reads TGTGCCAGCAGGCTACCCGGGTCCCCCTACGAGCAGTACTTC.